The 23 T cell receptor beta chains below come from one sample, sequenced in a study of T cell responses to AZD1222 COVID-19 vaccine. The table came from immunoSEQ multiplex PCR; TCRdb's copy has only in-frame clones and leaves some out. The sample includes fewer than 120,000 clones, around 90% seen only once; the top ten take less than 3.5%. The specimen comprised peripheral blood, sampled on day 0 of AZD1222 vaccination. The receptors originated from an adult in good health.

The CDR3, as DNA: TGTGCCAGCAGCTCGGGCGGGACAGGGGGCTGGGGGACCCAGTACTTC. Translating gives CASSSGGTGGWGTQYF. The chain links TRBV5-4 to TRBJ2-5; 12 bases map to TRBD1. V dropped 3 bases and J dropped 7; count of bases not matched to a gene: 10. The CDR3 covers 16 residues. Germline CDR1 SGHNT, CDR2 YYREEE (reference sequence).

This chain links TRBV20-1 with TRBJ1-2; no definite D call. V was pared by 3 bases and J by 8 bases, with 13 bases between. This CDR3 comprises 12 residues. Germline assignment: CDR1 DFQATT and CDR2 SNEGSKA (reference sequence). CDR3 nucleotides: TGCAGTGCTAGTGCCCCGGTCGGAGGCTACACCTTC. It translates to CSASAPVGGYTF.

The chain uses TRBV15 and TRBJ1-2; D is undetermined. Germline values: CDR1 LNHNV, CDR2 YYDKDF (reference sequence). V was trimmed by 1 base and J by 0 bases, leaving 12 bases between them. The CDR3 runs to 16 residues. In nucleotides, the CDR3 is TGTGCCACCAGCAGAGGGCCGGGAGGAGCTAACTATGGCTACACCTTC. This sequence encodes CATSRGPGGANYGYTF. Together with reference TRBV15 and TRBJ1-2, the CDR3 gives the full variable domain: DAMVIQNPRYQVTQFGKPVTLSCSQTLNHNVMYWYQQKSSQAPKLLFHYYDKDFNNEADTPDNFQSRRPNTSFCFLDIRSPGLGDTAMYLCATSRGPGGANYGYTFGSGTRLTVV.

The genes are TRBV25-1 and TRBJ2-1; 8 bases are shared with TRBD1. The CDR3 covers 15 residues. The ends lost 3 bases at V and 9 bases at J; junction bases unmatched: 10. Germline assignment: CDR1 MGHDK and CDR2 SYGVNS. The CDR3 sequence is CASSDPGQGWGEQFF. CDR3 sequence (DNA): TGTGCCAGCAGTGATCCTGGACAGGGCTGGGGTGAGCAGTTCTTC.

The chain uses TRBV4-3 and TRBJ1-2; no reliable D call. The CDR3 has 13 amino acids. Trimming pared 1 base from V and 8 bases from J, leaving 11 bases between. Per the germline V gene, CDR1 is LGHNA and CDR2 is YSLEER. The CDR3 region has the DNA TGCGCCAGCAGCCAAGTCGTAGCGGGCGGCTACACCTTC. Protein product: CASSQVVAGGYTF.

This clone showed up just a few times. The chain uses TRBV2 and TRBJ2-6; the D is unclear. CDR1 and CDR2 (germline): SNHLY, FYNNEI. The CDR3 consists of 15 residues. The ends were cut back, 6 bases at V and 2 bases at J, with 11 bases in the middle. The CDR3 DNA reads TGTGCCAGCAGCGAACGGATGGCTGGGGCCAACGTCCTGACTTTC. Protein: CASSERMAGANVLTF.

Here the CDR3 DNA reads TGTGCCAGCAGCCGACAGGGTGGCAATCAGCCCCAGCATTTT. This encodes CASSRQGGNQPQHF. The gene calls are TRBV3-1 (or the pseudogene TRBV3-2) and TRBJ1-5; 7 nucleotides align to TRBD1. Germline V gives CDR1 LGHDT, CDR2 YNNKEL (reference sequence). Losses at the gene ends were 4 bases for V and 2 bases for J; bases not matched to a gene: 2. The CDR3 extends over 14 amino acids.

J is TRBJ2-1 and V is TRBV11-1; 7 bases line up with TRBD2. Germline V gives CDR1 SGHAT, CDR2 FQDESV (reference sequence). The CDR3 covers 14 residues. V trimming: 4 bases; J trimming: 4 bases; junction bases outside the gene matches: 4. The CDR3: CASSSGLPYNEQFF. The CDR3 DNA reads TGTGCCAGCAGCTCGGGACTACCATACAATGAGCAGTTCTTC.

The rearrangement links TRBV5-1 to TRBJ2-7, with a weak D call TRBD1 (6 bases). Per the germline V gene, CDR1 is SGHRS and CDR2 is YFSETQ. Trimming left V 0 bases short and J 2 bases short, with 12 bases between. The CDR3 has 15 amino acids. This CDR3 reads CASSLDGRGTYEQYF. The CDR3 DNA sequence: TGCGCCAGCAGCTTGGACGGCAGGGGAACCTACGAGCAGTACTTC.

This chain uses TRBV5-4 with TRBJ1-2; D is perhaps TRBD1 (6 bases). With 0 bases removed from V and 2 bases from J, the gap between germline ends came to 11 bases. Germline lookup yields CDR1 SGHNT and CDR2 YYREEE (reference sequence). This CDR3 has 15 amino acids. CDR3 in amino acids: CASSLVWGPNYGYTF. For the CDR3, the DNA is TGTGCCAGCAGCTTGGTATGGGGGCCCAACTATGGCTACACCTTC.

This clone was found a few times. The chain recombines TRBV7-3 with TRBJ2-1; TRBD2 is a possible D gene (5 bases). V lost 2 bases, J lost 10 bases, and 15 bases lay in between. This CDR3 spans 14 amino acids. Looked up from germline, CDR1 is SGHTA and CDR2 is FQGTGA. The CDR3 here is CASSLQPAGAEQFF. CDR3 sequence (DNA): TGTGCCAGCAGCTTACAGCCCGCGGGTGCGGAGCAGTTCTTC.

The genes are TRBV5-1 and TRBJ2-2, with TRBD2 matching over 10 bases. CDR3 length: 15 residues. V trimming: 4 bases; J trimming: 0 bases; junction bases outside the gene matches: 0. The germline V gene has CDR1 SGHRS and CDR2 YFSETQ. CDR3 DNA sequence: TGCGCCAGCAGCACTAGCGGGGCGAACACCGGGGAGCTGTTTTTT. It translates to CASSTSGANTGELFF.

The V call is TRBV3-1 (or the pseudogene TRBV3-2), the J call TRBJ1-3, with 8 bases aligning to TRBD1. V shed 4 bases and J 0 bases; nucleotides not matched to a gene: 2. The CDR3 extends over 15 amino acids. Germline-derived CDR1 and CDR2 are LGHDT and YNNKEL (reference sequence). The CDR3 reads CASSPTGGSGNTIYF. CDR3 coding DNA: TGTGCCAGCAGCCCCACAGGGGGCTCTGGAAACACCATATATTTT.

The chain joins TRBV11-1 to TRBJ1-2; D is ambiguous. Trimming shortened V by 5 bases and J by 14 bases, and 18 bases separated the two germline ends. CDR1 and CDR2 (germline): SGHAT, FQDESV (reference sequence). This CDR3 is 12 amino acids long. DNA of the CDR3: TGTGCCAGCAGCCCGGACGGAGGTATAATAACCTTC. Translation gives CASSPDGGIITF.

The CDR3 reads CASSPSGNTEAFF. The CDR3 DNA follows: TGTGCCAGCTCACCGTCAGGGAACACTGAAGCTTTCTTT. The V gene is TRBV18, the J gene TRBJ1-1; no firm D call. Germline V CDR1 and CDR2: KGHSH, LQKENI. Trimming took off 3 bases at V and 1 base at J, with 6 bases between the two ends. This CDR3 contains 13 residues.

The rearrangement joins TRBV28 to TRBJ1-2; TRBD1 matches at 8 bases. Germline lookup yields CDR1 MDHEN and CDR2 SYDVKM. The trim removed 2 bases at V and 2 bases at J, leaving 4 bases unmatched. The CDR3 contains 15 residues. CDR3 coding DNA: TGTGCCAGCAGTTTACCAGGGGGCAAAAACTATGGCTACACCTTC. This sequence encodes CASSLPGGKNYGYTF.

The chain recombines TRBV2 with TRBJ1-2; TRBD1 matches 8 bases. Germline CDR1 reads SNHLY; CDR2 reads FYNNEI. The ends lost 7 bases at V and 4 bases at J; junction bases unmatched: 5. The CDR3 is made up of 13 amino acids. CDR3 residues: CASTRGLGYGYTF. DNA for the CDR3: TGTGCCAGCACCAGGGGGCTTGGCTATGGCTACACCTTC. Full variable domain (rest looked up from reference TRBV2 and TRBJ1-2): EPEVTQTPSHQVTQMGQEVILRCVPISNHLYFYWYRQILGQKVEFLVSFYNNEISEKSEIFDDQFSVERPDGSNFTLKIRSTKLEDSAMYFCASTRGLGYGYTFGSGTRLTVV.

The V call is TRBV7-3, the J call TRBJ2-1; perhaps TRBD2 as D (6 bases). Germline V CDR1 and CDR2: SGHTA, FQGTGA. The CDR3 spans 15 residues. Trimming left V 5 bases short and J 4 bases short, with 15 bases between. CDR3 residues: CASSQTRTRYNEQFF. The CDR3 DNA is TGTGCCAGCAGCCAGACTAGAACACGATACAATGAGCAGTTCTTC.

The chain couples TRBV6-5 to TRBJ2-1; 10 nucleotides match TRBD2. V shed 6 bases, J shed 4 bases, and the junction held 6 bases outside the gene matches. CDR3 size: 15 residues. Per germline, CDR1 MNHEY and CDR2 SVGAGI. CDR3 in amino acids: CASSSRLAGYNEQFF. As DNA, the CDR3 is TGTGCCAGCAGCTCGAGACTAGCGGGTTACAATGAGCAGTTCTTC.

The gene calls are TRBV25-1 and TRBJ2-3, with TRBD1 identical over 9 bases. From germline, CDR1 is MGHDK and CDR2 SYGVNS. The CDR3 spans 13 residues. Unmatched junction bases numbered 8, after V lost 8 bases and J lost 8 bases. This CDR3 is CASRDREESTQYF. In nucleotides, the CDR3 is TGTGCCAGCCGGGACAGGGAAGAGAGTACGCAGTATTTT.

This chain uses TRBV7-2 with TRBJ2-5, with D maybe TRBD1 (5 bases). The CDR3 runs 14 residues. V was cut by 5 bases and J by 3 bases, with 13 bases left in between. CDR1 SGHTA and CDR2 FQGNSA come from the germline V gene. In nucleotides, the CDR3 is TGTGCCAGCAGCGCGACAGTTCTTAAAGAGACCCAGTACTTC. Translation: CASSATVLKETQYF.

This chain links TRBV2 with TRBJ2-6, with 8 positions matching TRBD1. The CDR3 contains 15 residues. Trimming took 6 bases from V and 2 from J; bases not matched to a gene: 3. Germline lookup yields CDR1 SNHLY and CDR2 FYNNEI. CDR3 sequence reads: CASSLTGAGANVLTF. The CDR3 bases are TGTGCCAGCAGCCTGACAGGGGCTGGGGCCAACGTCCTGACTTTC. The full variable domain, with the rest looked up from reference TRBV2 and TRBJ2-6, is EPEVTQTPSHQVTQMGQEVILRCVPISNHLYFYWYRQILGQKVEFLVSFYNNEISEKSEIFDDQFSVERPDGSNFTLKIRSTKLEDSAMYFCASSLTGAGANVLTFGAGSRLTVL.

Points on this clone: A read error is likely, as this CDR3 ends without the conserved phenylalanine or tryptophan. It is unclear where the CDR3 begins or ends on the DNA, so no DNA is shown, and the CDR3 is as TCRdb lists it. V and J are TRBV6-2 or TRBV6-3 and TRBJ1-2. Ends included, the CDR3 has 10 residues. Germline V lookup: CDR1 MNHEY, CDR2 SVGEGT. CDR3 sequence reads: CASSYSGTRV.